Listed below are T cell receptor beta chains from one sample, sequenced in a study of T cells in Graves' hyperthyroidism and ophthalmopathy. One entry per CDR3 protein results from TCRdb running MiXCR on the multiplex PCR reads. The table shows about 700,000 distinct CDR3 sequences, with 45% occurring only once. Sequencing used peripheral blood or thyroid tissue (not recorded which). These receptors were taken from an adult man with Graves' disease, either hyperthyroidism or ophthalmopathy (not recorded which). CDR3s include the opening cysteine and the closing phenylalanine or tryptophan.

j_call v_call cdr3_aa
TRBJ1-3 TRBV7-9 CASSPGQSGAGSTIYF
TRBJ1-1 TRBV2 CASGRTGGYAAFF
TRBJ1-2 TRBV6-5 CASSTGTNYYGYTF
TRBJ1-1 TRBV20-1 CSARPPDRARDGDTEAFF
TRBJ1-6 TRBV10-2 CASSYDPGYNSPLHF
TRBJ2-5 TRBV15 CATSSQTGSETQYF
TRBJ1-3 TRBV7-4 CASSQAFGGPGNTIYF
TRBJ1-4 TRBV2 CASPRTGNNEKLFF
TRBJ2-7 TRBV29-1 CSVGWVGDEQYF
TRBJ1-5 TRBV7-9 CASSQVPENSNQPQHF
TRBJ1-1 TRBV5-1 CASSRTGTNEAFF
TRBJ1-5 TRBV20-1 CSARDPGRAQHF
TRBJ1-5 TRBV24-1 CASSLLGYSNQPQHF
TRBJ2-7 TRBV7-2 CASSLDGSDSYEQYF
TRBJ1-1 TRBV7-9 CASSLSAGGSTEAFF
TRBJ2-5 TRBV7-8 CASSRITGGMETQYF
TRBJ1-2 TRBV10-1 CAGGTGRNYGYTF
TRBJ1-4 TRBV5-1 CASSLTGYNEKLFF
TRBJ2-5 TRBV12-3/TRBV12-4 CASSPRTTPIVETQYF
TRBJ1-2 TRBV11-2 CASSLDSLNYGYTF
TRBJ2-3 TRBV14 CASSSQLLGTDTQYF
TRBJ2-7 TRBV7-6 CASSLAAGDSYEQYF
TRBJ2-5 TRBV6-4 CASSDLRQGPGETQYF
TRBJ2-2 TRBV7-3 CASSFWGGELFF
TRBJ1-5 TRBV2 CASRPGLKSNQPQHF
TRBJ2-5 TRBV7-3 CASSQGGGRLETQYF
TRBJ2-7 TRBV7-9 CASSLGFGLAGLEQYF
TRBJ1-1 TRBV29-1 CSVAGPPRVTGNTEAFF
TRBJ2-5 TRBV19 CASRTSGTETQYF
TRBJ1-1 TRBV7-4 CASSYSPGGSTEAFF
TRBJ1-5 TRBV20-1 CSASDPGVGQPQHF
TRBJ1-5 TRBV25-1 CASSGGGSGNQPQHF
TRBJ1-2 TRBV19 CASTGTYTNYGYTF
TRBJ1-3 TRBV29-1 CSVWGAGNTIYF
TRBJ1-4 TRBV29-1 CSVEDGQGAVGEKLFF
TRBJ1-3 TRBV9 CASSVEGNSGNTIYF
TRBJ1-4 TRBV7-8 CASSLDGENEKLFF
TRBJ1-6 TRBV7-8 CASSQVGSENSPLHF
TRBJ2-7 TRBV7-9 CASSTRRDRGDYEQYF
TRBJ2-7 TRBV20-1 CSARLQGSLGEQYF
TRBJ2-5 TRBV7-8 CASSLDRPETQYF
TRBJ1-5 TRBV19 CASSISGIGNQPQHF
TRBJ2-2 TRBV10-3 CAISESGDFGELFF
TRBJ1-3 TRBV29-1 CSPQGGDTIYF
TRBJ2-7 TRBV7-6 CASSLATGHNYEQYF
TRBJ1-6 TRBV7-8 CASSSPGGPLHF
TRBJ1-1 TRBV7-9 CASSLSVGGKDTEAFF
TRBJ1-5 TRBV20-1 CSAPRGQETQHF
TRBJ1-2 TRBV2 CASSETGGNGYTF